The clone carrying this TCR beta chain was found many times. The antigen is not known. Researchers used 5'RACE with constant-segment primers to make TCR alpha and TCR beta cDNA libraries that carry sample barcodes and UMIs. TCRdb processed the 5' RACE reads anew with MiXCR; each CDR3 protein has one entry. The table records 110,000 or so distinct CDR3 sequences, 18% of them present only once. This specimen comes from a study of T-cell memory formation after mild COVID-19. In the study overall: The TCR clusters were mostly specific to one donor. Study results and caveats: Within pre-infection memory, some responding clones were found, suggesting cross-reactive memory joined. Clones that contracted from day 15 to 85 were balanced CD4/CD8, while later expanders leaned CD4+.

The germline CDR1 and CDR2 sequences are SGHTA and FQGNSA. Trimming took 1 base from V and 2 from J, leaving 8 bases between them. The CDR3 runs 15 residues. V is TRBV7-2 and J is TRBJ2-2, with D unclear. This TCR was sampled from a young man who had mild COVID-19 (a few samples of this study predate the infection). Cell type and time point are not known. Sample: PBMCs or a T cell subset sorted from them (not recorded which). DNA for the CDR3: TGTGCCAGCAGCTTAGGAGCGTCCAACACCGGGGAGCTGTTTTTT. Its translation: CASSLGASNTGELFF.